The 12 T cell receptor beta chains presented below share a single source sample, sequenced in a study of cytomegalovirus exposure and HLA in healthy donors. A multiplex PCR was run with 60 Vbeta primers and 13 Jbeta primers. Sequenced by immunoSEQ multiplex PCR; TCRdb stores in-frame clones only, minus some. The sample carries around 300,000 clones, under 80% recorded once. The sequenced material came from PBMCs. All receptors come from a female donor in good health and CMV-seronegative.

This sequence joins TRBV30 and TRBJ1-6; maybe TRBD1 (6 bases). Trimming removed 5 bases from V and 7 bases from J, with 9 bases in between. The germline V gene has CDR1 GTSNPN and CDR2 SVGIG (reference sequence). CDR3 length: 12 amino acids. The CDR3 nucleotides read TGTGCCTGGGTCACAGGGAATTCACCCCTCCACTTT. Translated: CAWVTGNSPLHF.

About this clone itself: Other DNA sequences within the sample encode an identical CDR3. The chain recombines TRBV7-9 with TRBJ1-2; 8 nucleotides agree with TRBD1. V shed 5 bases, J shed 4 bases, and the junction held 3 bases outside the gene matches. CDR1 SEHNR and CDR2 FQNEAQ come from the germline V gene (reference sequence). The CDR3 extends over 13 amino acids. CDR3 DNA: TGTGCCAGCAGCCCGGGACAGGCCTATGGCTACACCTTC. Protein: CASSPGQAYGYTF.

The chain employs TRBV6-1 and TRBJ1-2, with 8 bases lining up with TRBD1. Germline CDR1 MNHNS, CDR2 SASEGT. This CDR3 spans 19 amino acids. With V trimmed by 3 bases and J by 1 base, 16 bases remained unmatched. The CDR3: CASSDPRVAGGGRNYGYTF. CDR3 coding DNA: TGTGCCAGCAGTGATCCCCGTGTGGCAGGGGGCGGTCGTAACTATGGCTACACCTTC.

V and J are TRBV13 and TRBJ1-3, with 7 bases identical to TRBD1. The CDR3 extends over 14 amino acids. Germline V gene sequence: CDR1 PRHDT, CDR2 FYEKMQ (reference sequence). Trimming took 6 bases from V and 4 from J; bases not matched to a gene: 6. The CDR3 DNA is TGTGCCAGCAGTTCAAGACAGGGCGGAAACACCATATATTTT. This gives the protein CASSSRQGGNTIYF.

Comment on this clone: One junction end does not reproduce the germline sequence, and a read error may be involved. The genes are TRBV7-9 and TRBJ2-7; 14 bases line up with TRBD2. Germline V gene data show CDR1 as SEHNR and CDR2 as FQNEAQ (reference sequence). This CDR3 contains 18 residues. The CDR3 bases are TGTTCCAGCAGCTTACCCGGAAGACTAGCGGGAGGGTCCTACGAGCAGTACTTC. It encodes CSSSLPGRLAGGSYEQYF.

This sequence joins TRBV7-9 and TRBJ1-4, with a possible D match to TRBD1 (5 bases). Deletions cut 5 bases from V and 7 bases from J, with 17 bases between. The germline V gene encodes CDR1 SEHNR and CDR2 FQNEAQ (reference sequence). The CDR3 spans 15 residues. The CDR3 reads CASSPNYGGGEKLFF. CDR3 nucleotides: TGTGCCAGCAGCCCCAATTACGGGGGGGGTGAAAAACTGTTTTTT. The full variable domain, completed using reference TRBV7-9 and TRBJ1-4, is DTGVSQNPRHKITKRGQNVTFRCDPISEHNRLYWYRQTLGQGPEFLTYFQNEAQLEKSRLLSDRFSAERPKGSFSTLEIQRTEQGDSAMYLCASSPNYGGGEKLFFGSGTQLSVL.

The gene calls are TRBV21-1 and TRBJ2-7; the table's D call of TRBD2 was not tested on the DNA. TRBV21-1 is deemed a pseudogene. The length of the CDR3 is 16 residues. This chain's CDR3 is CASSHGKAVPSYEQYF. The CDR3, as DNA: TGTGCCAGCAGCCACGGAAAAGCGGTCCCCTCCTACGAGCAGTACTTC.

This clone was counted between two and nine times. This chain links TRBV6-5 with TRBJ2-1, with 7 bases identical to TRBD2. Trimming took 10 bases from V and 8 from J; bases not matched to a gene: 14. CDR1 and CDR2 (germline): MNHEY, SVGAGI. CDR3 length: 14 residues. The CDR3 DNA reads as TGTGCCACCCGGGGGGTACTAGCGCACGATGAGCAGTTCTTC. Protein: CATRGVLAHDEQFF.

The chain links TRBV27 to TRBJ2-7, with 8 bases that match TRBD2. Germline V gene lookup returns CDR1 MNHEY and CDR2 SMNVEV (reference sequence). The CDR3 length is 18 residues. Trimming removed 2 bases from V and 3 bases from J; junction bases left unmatched: 15. CDR3 sequence: CASSLESAASGLRYEQYF. CDR3 DNA sequence: TGTGCCAGCAGTTTAGAATCGGCGGCTAGCGGGCTTCGCTACGAGCAGTACTTC.

V and J are TRBV29-1 and TRBJ2-5; tentatively, D is TRBD2 (6 bases). CDR3 size: 14 residues. Trimming shortened V by 4 bases and J by 5 bases, and 17 bases separated the two germline ends. Germline-derived CDR1 and CDR2 are SQVTM and ANQGSEA. The CDR3 sequence: CSVVWDAGGETQYF. CDR3 bases: TGCAGCGTTGTATGGGACGCCGGAGGGGAGACCCAGTACTTC.

The J gene is TRBJ1-2, the V gene TRBV29-1; no clear D gene. CDR1 and CDR2 from the germline V gene are SQVTM and ANQGSEA. Trimming pared 4 bases from V and 2 bases from J, leaving 8 bases between. CDR3 length equals 12 residues. The CDR3 spells CSVGAGNYGYTF. The CDR3 DNA sequence: TGCAGCGTTGGGGCCGGAAACTATGGCTACACCTTC.

This sequence joins TRBV5-1 and TRBJ2-7, with a tentative D call TRBD2 (6 bases). The ends were cut back, 4 bases at V and 5 bases at J, with 22 bases in the middle. The germline V gene has CDR1 SGHRS and CDR2 YFSETQ. This CDR3 region has 16 residues. The CDR3 region is CASSGGTAILRDEQYF. Here the CDR3 DNA reads TGCGCCAGCAGCGGAGGGACCGCCATACTTAGAGACGAGCAGTACTTC.